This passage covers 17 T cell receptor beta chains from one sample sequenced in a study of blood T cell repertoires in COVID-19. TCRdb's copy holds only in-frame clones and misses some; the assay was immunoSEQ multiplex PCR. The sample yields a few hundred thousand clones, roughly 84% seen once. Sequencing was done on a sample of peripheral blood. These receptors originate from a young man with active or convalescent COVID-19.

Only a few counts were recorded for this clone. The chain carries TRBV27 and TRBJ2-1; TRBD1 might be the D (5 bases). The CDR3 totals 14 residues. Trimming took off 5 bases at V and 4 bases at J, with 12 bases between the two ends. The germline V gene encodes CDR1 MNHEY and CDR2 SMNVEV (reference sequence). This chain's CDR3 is CASSPRTLYNEQFF. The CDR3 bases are TGTGCCAGCAGTCCTAGGACACTGTACAATGAGCAGTTCTTC.

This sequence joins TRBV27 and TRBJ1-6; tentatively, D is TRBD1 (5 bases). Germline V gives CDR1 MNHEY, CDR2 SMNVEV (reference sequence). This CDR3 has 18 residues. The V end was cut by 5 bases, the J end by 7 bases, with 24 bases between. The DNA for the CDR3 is TGTGCCAGCAGTAACTTATCCCCATCGCACAGGCAAAATTCACCCCTCCACTTT. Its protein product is CASSNLSPSHRQNSPLHF.

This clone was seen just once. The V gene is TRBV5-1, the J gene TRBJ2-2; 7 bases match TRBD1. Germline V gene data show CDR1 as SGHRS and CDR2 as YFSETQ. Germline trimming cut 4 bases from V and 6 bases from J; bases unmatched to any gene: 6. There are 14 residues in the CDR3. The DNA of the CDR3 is TGCGCCAGCAGCGCCGGGACAGCCGCCGGGGAGCTGTTTTTT. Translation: CASSAGTAAGELFF.

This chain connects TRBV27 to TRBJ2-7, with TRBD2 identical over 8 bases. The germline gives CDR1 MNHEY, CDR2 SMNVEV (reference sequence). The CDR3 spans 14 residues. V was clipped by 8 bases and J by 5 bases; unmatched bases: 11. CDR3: CASAGGGGTNEQYF. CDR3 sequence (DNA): TGTGCCAGCGCGGGGGGAGGGGGTACCAACGAGCAGTACTTC.

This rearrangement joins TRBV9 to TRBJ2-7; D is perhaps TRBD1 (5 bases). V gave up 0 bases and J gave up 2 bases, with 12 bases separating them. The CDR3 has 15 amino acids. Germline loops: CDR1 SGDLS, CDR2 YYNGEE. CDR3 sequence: CASSVGPRTTYEQYF. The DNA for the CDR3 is TGTGCCAGCAGCGTAGGTCCGAGGACAACCTACGAGCAGTACTTC.

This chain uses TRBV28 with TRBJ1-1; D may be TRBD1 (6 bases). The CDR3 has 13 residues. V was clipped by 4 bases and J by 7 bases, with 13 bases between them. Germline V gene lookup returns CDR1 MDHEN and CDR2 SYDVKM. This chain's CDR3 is CASSSTGYLEAFF. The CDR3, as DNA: TGTGCCAGCAGTTCGACAGGTTACCTTGAAGCTTTCTTT.

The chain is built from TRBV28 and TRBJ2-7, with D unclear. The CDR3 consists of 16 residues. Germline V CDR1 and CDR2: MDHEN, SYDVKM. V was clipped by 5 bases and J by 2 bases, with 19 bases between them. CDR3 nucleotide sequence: TGTGCCAGCAGTCCCTCCCTCAGGTCGTTCGCCTACGAGCAGTACTTC. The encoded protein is CASSPSLRSFAYEQYF.

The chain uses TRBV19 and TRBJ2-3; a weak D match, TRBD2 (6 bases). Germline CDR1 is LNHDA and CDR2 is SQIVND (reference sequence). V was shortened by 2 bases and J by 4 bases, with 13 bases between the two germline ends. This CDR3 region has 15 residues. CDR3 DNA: TGTGCCAGTAGTATACTGAAGGAGGGTCCAGATACGCAGTATTTT. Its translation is CASSILKEGPDTQYF.

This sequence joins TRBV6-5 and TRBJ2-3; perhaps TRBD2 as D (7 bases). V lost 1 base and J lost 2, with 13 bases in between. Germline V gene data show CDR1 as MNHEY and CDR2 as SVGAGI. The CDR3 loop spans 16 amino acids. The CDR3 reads CASSYWRGTSTDTQYF. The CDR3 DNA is TGTGCCAGCAGTTACTGGCGGGGGACATCCACAGATACGCAGTATTTT.

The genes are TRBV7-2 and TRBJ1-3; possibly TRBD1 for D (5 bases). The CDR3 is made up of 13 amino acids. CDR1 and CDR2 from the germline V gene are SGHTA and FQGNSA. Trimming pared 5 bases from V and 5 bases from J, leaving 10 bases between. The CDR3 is CASSADSRNTIYF. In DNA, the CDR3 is TGTGCCAGCAGCGCTGACAGCAGAAACACCATATATTTT.

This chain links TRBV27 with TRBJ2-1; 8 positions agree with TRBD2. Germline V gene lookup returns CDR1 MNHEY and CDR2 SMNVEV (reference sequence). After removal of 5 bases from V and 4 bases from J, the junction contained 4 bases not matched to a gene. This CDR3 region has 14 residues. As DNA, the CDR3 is TGTGCCAGCAGTCCGGGGGGGCCTTACAATGAGCAGTTCTTC. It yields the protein CASSPGGPYNEQFF.

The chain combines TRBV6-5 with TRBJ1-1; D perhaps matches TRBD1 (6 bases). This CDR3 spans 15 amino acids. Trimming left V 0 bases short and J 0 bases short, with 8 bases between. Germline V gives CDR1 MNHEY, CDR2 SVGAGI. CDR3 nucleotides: TGTGCCAGCAGTTACTCTGACAGGATGAACACTGAAGCTTTCTTT. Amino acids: CASSYSDRMNTEAFF.

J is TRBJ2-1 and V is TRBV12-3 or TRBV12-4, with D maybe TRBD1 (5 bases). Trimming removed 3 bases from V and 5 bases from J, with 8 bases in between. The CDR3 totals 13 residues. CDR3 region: CASSFTGDNEQFF. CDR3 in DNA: TGTGCCAGCAGTTTTACAGGTGACAATGAGCAGTTCTTC.

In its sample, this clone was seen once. The CDR3 loop is CASSRPGGGSPLHF. CDR3 DNA sequence: TGTGCCAGCAGTCGACCGGGGGGCGGCTCACCCCTCCACTTT. V and J are TRBV6-2 or TRBV6-3 and TRBJ1-6, with a possible D match to TRBD1 (6 bases). Germline CDR1 reads MNHEY; CDR2 reads SVGEGT. This CDR3 contains 14 residues. V gave up 5 bases and J gave up 10 bases, with 15 bases separating them.

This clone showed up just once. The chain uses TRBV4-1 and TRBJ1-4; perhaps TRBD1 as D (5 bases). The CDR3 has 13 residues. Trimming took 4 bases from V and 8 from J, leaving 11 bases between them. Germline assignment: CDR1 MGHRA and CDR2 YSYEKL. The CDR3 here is CASSLRVAEKLFF. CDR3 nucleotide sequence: TGCGCCAGCAGCCTCAGGGTGGCCGAAAAACTGTTTTTT.

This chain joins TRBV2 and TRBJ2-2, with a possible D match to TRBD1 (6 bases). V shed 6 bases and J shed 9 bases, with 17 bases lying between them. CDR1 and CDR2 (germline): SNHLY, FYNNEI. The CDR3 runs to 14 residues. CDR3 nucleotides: TGTGCCAGCAGAACCCCCAGGGGACGGTGGGAGCTGTTTTTT. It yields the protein CASRTPRGRWELFF.

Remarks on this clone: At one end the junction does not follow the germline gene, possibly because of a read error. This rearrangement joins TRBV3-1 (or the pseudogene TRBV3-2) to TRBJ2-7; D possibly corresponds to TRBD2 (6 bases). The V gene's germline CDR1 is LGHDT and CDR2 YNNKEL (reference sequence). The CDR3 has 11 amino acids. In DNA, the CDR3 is TGTGCCAGCAGCCAAGGCGGGACGCCACTCTTC. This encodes CASSQGGTPLF.